This TCR beta chain was captured by sequencing in a study of regulatory T cells in long-lasting Graves disease. Study-level points and caveats: Persistent Graves' patients showed less TCR diversity than newly diagnosed patients showed. Fewer public clonotypes were shared by new patients (around 990) than by persistent patients (roughly 2,600). Persistent disease samples used TRBV28, TRBJ1-2 and TRBJ2-5 preferentially.

This clonotype has a count of ten or more. Its antigen is not identified. Germline V gives CDR1 SGHRS, CDR2 YFSETQ. V was clipped by 1 base and J by 8 bases, with 12 bases between them. The CDR3 sequence is 14 residues long. This sample's time point: newly diagnosed GD, antithyroid drugs for less than 3 months. With RNA extracted from PBMCs as input, the TCR library was made. TCR beta libraries were built with iRepertoire HTBI primers and Arm-PCR of CDR3 regions. MiXCR, applied by TCRdb to the multiplex PCR reads, yields one record per CDR3 protein. This sample carries approximately 490,000 distinct CDR3 sequences, around 15% of them seen once, and the ten largest clones take 12%. The same data also contributed to another study, on T cells in Graves' hyperthyroidism and ophthalmopathy. That report notes: The HTBI primer set drove a first-round RT-PCR of the TCR CDR3.

V usage is TRBV5-1 and J usage is TRBJ1-4; D gene ambiguous. Here the sequenced sample was peripheral blood mononuclear cells (PBMCs), taken at new diagnosis, from a patient treated with antithyroid drugs. The sequence was collected from a man aged 35 to 55 with Graves disease. This chain's CDR3 is CASSLSDRYEKLFF. The CDR3 nucleotides read TGCGCCAGCAGCTTGTCGGACCGGTACGAAAAACTGTTTTTT.